The 27 T cell receptor beta chains below come from one sample, sequenced in a study of T cell responses to AZD1222 COVID-19 vaccine. Libraries were prepared by immunoSEQ multiplex PCR; TCRdb keeps only in-frame clonotypes and omits some of them. This table holds approximately 65,000 clones, about three quarters found once. Sequencing used peripheral blood, obtained on day 0 of AZD1222 vaccination. The receptors were gathered from an adult in good health.

The chain uses TRBV7-6 and TRBJ1-2; 7 bases match TRBD1. Germline V CDR1 and CDR2: SGHVS, FNYEAQ. This CDR3 has 13 residues. V shed 1 base and J 8 bases; nucleotides not matched to a gene: 4. CDR3 protein: CASSLGTGSGYTF. The CDR3 bases are TGTGCCAGCAGCTTAGGGACAGGCTCCGGCTACACCTTC.

The J gene is TRBJ1-6, the V gene TRBV7-2; D unclear. CDR1 is SGHTA and CDR2 is FQGNSA in the germline V gene. The CDR3 runs 15 residues. With 3 bases removed from V and 0 bases from J, the gap between germline ends came to 6 bases. CDR3 nucleotide sequence: TGTGCCAGCAGCTTGGGGAGCTCCTATAATTCACCCCTCCACTTT. This sequence encodes CASSLGSSYNSPLHF.

This chain uses TRBV28 with TRBJ2-3; no reliable D call. CDR1 and CDR2 (germline): MDHEN, SYDVKM. The CDR3 has 12 residues. V was cut by 7 bases and J by 3 bases, with 8 bases left in between. CDR3 amino acids: CASKSSTDTQYF. The CDR3 DNA reads TGTGCCAGCAAGTCCAGTACAGATACGCAGTATTTT.

V is TRBV11-2 and J is TRBJ2-3; 15 nucleotides agree with TRBD2. This CDR3 spans 17 amino acids. V lost 4 bases to trimming and J lost 4 bases; unmatched junction nucleotides: 6. The germline V gene has CDR1 SGHAT and CDR2 FQNNGV. Here the CDR3 DNA reads TGTGCCAGCAGCTCCGGGACTAGCGGGGGGTTCTCAGATACGCAGTATTTT. This translates into CASSSGTSGGFSDTQYF.

This clone was observed a handful of times. This sequence joins TRBV18 and TRBJ1-2, with D tentatively TRBD1 (5 bases). The CDR3 has 14 amino acids. V dropped 0 bases and J dropped 4 bases, with 9 bases sitting between them. Looked up from germline, CDR1 is KGHSH and CDR2 is LQKENI. CDR3 residues: CASSPPSGSYGYTF. The DNA for the CDR3 is TGTGCCAGCTCACCACCGTCAGGGAGCTATGGCTACACCTTC. Based on the CDR3 plus reference TRBV18 and TRBJ1-2, the full variable domain is NAGVMQNPRHLVRRRGQEARLRCSPMKGHSHVYWYRQLPEEGLKFMVYLQKENIIDESGMPKERFSAEFPKEGPSILRIQQVVRGDSAAYFCASSPPSGSYGYTFGSGTRLTVV.

V is TRBV3-1 (or the pseudogene TRBV3-2) and J is TRBJ1-2; D might be TRBD1 (5 bases). The CDR3 has 13 residues. Germline V gene lookup returns CDR1 LGHDT and CDR2 YNNKEL (reference sequence). V lost 6 bases to trimming and J lost 5 bases, with 13 bases between them. The CDR3 DNA sequence: TGTGCCAGCAGTGGGGACGGGGGATATGGCTACACCTTC. Translation gives CASSGDGGYGYTF.

The V and J genes are TRBV9 and TRBJ2-1; 9 bases are a match to TRBD2. After removal of 0 bases from V and 0 bases from J, the junction contained 7 bases not matched to a gene. The CDR3 runs to 18 residues. CDR1 SGDLS and CDR2 YYNGEE come from the germline V gene. CDR3 DNA sequence: TGTGCCAGCAGCGTAGCTCTAGCGGGGCGTAGCTCCTACAATGAGCAGTTCTTC. It is translated as CASSVALAGRSSYNEQFF.

The genes are TRBV4-3 and TRBJ2-7; D tentatively fits TRBD1 or TRBD2 (5 bases each). The CDR3 sequence is 14 residues long. Per the germline V gene, CDR1 is LGHNA and CDR2 is YSLEER. The V and J ends lost 0 bases and 3 bases respectively, with 9 bases between them. For the CDR3, the DNA is TGCGCCAGCAGCCAAGATGGGGCGGGCTACGAGCAGTACTTC. Translation: CASSQDGAGYEQYF.

CDR3: CASSSWGLTSTDTQYF. CDR3 sequence (DNA): TGTGCCAGCAGCTCGTGGGGCTTGACTAGCACAGATACGCAGTATTTT. The V and J genes are TRBV5-4 and TRBJ2-3; tentative D call: TRBD1 (5 bases). The CDR3 covers 16 residues. The V end was cut by 3 bases, the J end by 0 bases, with 14 bases between. Germline V CDR1 and CDR2: SGHNT, YYREEE (reference sequence).

This clone has just a few counts. The chain carries TRBV6-5 and TRBJ1-3; D may be TRBD1 (5 bases). The germline V gene has CDR1 MNHEY and CDR2 SVGAGI. The CDR3 extends over 14 amino acids. Trimming removed 2 bases at V and 4 bases at J, with 9 bases between. CDR3 residues: CASSYTGAGNTIYF. The DNA for the CDR3 is TGTGCCAGCAGTTACACCGGGGCCGGAAACACCATATATTTT.

This clone has more than one count but fewer than ten. This chain uses TRBV18 with TRBJ2-1, with no clear D. The germline CDR1 and CDR2 sequences are KGHSH and LQKENI. The CDR3 is made up of 16 amino acids. Between the trimmed V and J ends, which lost 0 bases and 4 bases, there was a span of 13 bases. The chain's CDR3 is CASSPPDAVGYNEQFF. The DNA for the CDR3 is TGTGCCAGCTCACCACCGGACGCCGTGGGTTACAATGAGCAGTTCTTC.

Only a few counts were recorded for this clone. This chain joins TRBV7-2 and TRBJ1-5, with 11 bases identical to TRBD1. The V gene end was trimmed by 3 bases and the J gene end by 6 bases; junction bases not matched to a gene: 1. The germline CDR1 and CDR2 sequences are SGHTA and FQGNSA. The CDR3 sequence is 14 residues long. DNA for the CDR3: TGTGCCAGCAGCTTGGGACAGGGGGTTCAGCCCCAGCATTTT. This translates into CASSLGQGVQPQHF.

The chain has TRBV6-1 and TRBJ1-1, with unresolved D. The CDR3 is 12 residues long. From germline, CDR1 is MNHNS and CDR2 SASEGT. The V gene lost 3 bases and the J gene lost 1 base, with 3 bases spanning the gap. The CDR3 sequence: CASSDQNTEAFF. The CDR3 nucleotides read TGTGCCAGCAGTGACCAGAACACTGAAGCTTTCTTT.

Only a few counts were recorded for this clone. V is TRBV19 and J is TRBJ2-5; 8 bases fit TRBD1. Trimming took 5 bases from V and 4 from J; bases not matched to a gene: 9. The CDR3 is made up of 15 amino acids. Germline lookup yields CDR1 LNHDA and CDR2 SQIVND (reference sequence). CDR3 DNA: TGTGCCAGTAGTGGGGGGAGAGGACAGGGAGAGACCCAGTACTTC. This encodes CASSGGRGQGETQYF.

This chain uses TRBV19 with TRBJ2-5; possibly TRBD1 for D (5 bases). The germline CDR1 and CDR2 sequences are LNHDA and SQIVND (reference sequence). The CDR3 has 13 amino acids. V lost 5 bases and J lost 2, with 9 bases in between. The DNA of the CDR3 is TGTGCCAGTAGTGAAACAGGACAAGAGACCCAGTACTTC. Translating it yields CASSETGQETQYF.

The V gene is TRBV9, the J gene TRBJ2-6; D gene unclear. The CDR3 totals 14 residues. Germline V gene lookup returns CDR1 SGDLS and CDR2 YYNGEE. Trimming took off 1 base at V and 0 bases at J, with 2 bases between the two ends. The CDR3: CASSVPSGANVLTF. In DNA form, the CDR3 reads TGTGCCAGCAGCGTACCCTCTGGGGCCAACGTCCTGACTTTC.

This chain uses TRBV28 with TRBJ2-1; D unresolved. The CDR3 has 12 residues. Germline V gene sequence: CDR1 MDHEN, CDR2 SYDVKM. V was shortened by 3 bases and J by 4 bases, with 4 bases between the two germline ends. In DNA, the CDR3 is TGTGCCAGCAGTTTCCCGTACAATGAGCAGTTCTTC. This encodes CASSFPYNEQFF.

This clone was recorded a few times. The genes are TRBV5-1 and TRBJ2-3; D is possibly TRBD2 (5 bases). The germline gives CDR1 SGHRS, CDR2 YFSETQ. This CDR3 is 15 amino acids long. Between the trimmed V and J ends, which lost 5 bases and 5 bases, there was a span of 18 bases. CDR3 sequence reads: CASSYATSFGDTQYF. CDR3 coding DNA: TGCGCCAGCAGTTACGCAACTAGTTTCGGAGATACGCAGTATTTT. Supplemented by reference TRBV5-1 and TRBJ2-3, the full variable domain reads KAGVTQTPRYLIKTRGQQVTLSCSPISGHRSVSWYQQTPGQGLQFLFEYFSETQRNKGNFPGRFSGRQFSNSRSEMNVSTLELGDSALYLCASSYATSFGDTQYFGPGTRLTVL.

This rearrangement joins TRBV14 to TRBJ1-2, with D unclear. The CDR3 is 14 residues long. Germline CDR1 is SGHDN and CDR2 is FVKESK. V lost 3 bases and J lost 2, with 10 bases in between. This CDR3 reads CASSQDRLNYGYTF. Written as DNA, the CDR3 is TGTGCCAGCAGCCAGGATCGATTAAACTATGGCTACACCTTC.

The J gene is TRBJ1-1, the V gene TRBV3-1 (or the pseudogene TRBV3-2); D unclear. Germline lookup yields CDR1 LGHDT and CDR2 YNNKEL (reference sequence). Between the trimmed V and J ends, which lost 0 bases and 8 bases, there was a span of 10 bases. The CDR3 runs to 13 residues. The CDR3 reads CASSQDIGREAFF. As DNA, the CDR3 is TGTGCCAGCAGCCAAGATATCGGGCGGGAAGCTTTCTTT.

The sample holds a few counts of this clone. The gene calls are TRBV30 and TRBJ1-2; the D is unclear. The V end lost 0 bases, the J end lost 8 bases, and 10 bases lay between the germline ends. The CDR3 loop spans 12 amino acids. Looked up from germline, CDR1 is GTSNPN and CDR2 is SVGIG (reference sequence). The CDR3, as DNA: TGTGCCTGGAGTGTACTCTTGGAAGGCTACACCTTC. It codes for CAWSVLLEGYTF.

The rearrangement uses TRBV30 and TRBJ1-3, with D possibly matching TRBD1 (6 bases). The ends were cut back, 3 bases at V and 9 bases at J, with 21 bases in the middle. CDR1 and CDR2 (germline): GTSNPN, SVGIG (reference sequence). The CDR3 loop spans 15 amino acids. The CDR3 bases are TGTGCCTGGAGCGATAACCCGGGACAAGGGAGCACCATATATTTT. Residues: CAWSDNPGQGSTIYF.

The V and J genes are TRBV9 and TRBJ1-2; D remains ambiguous. Trimming shortened V by 4 bases and J by 7 bases, and 11 bases separated the two germline ends. Germline CDR1 is SGDLS and CDR2 is YYNGEE. This CDR3 spans 12 amino acids. The CDR3 loop reads CASSQRSGGYTF. The CDR3 DNA sequence: TGTGCCAGCAGCCAGCGCTCGGGTGGCTACACCTTC.

This sequence joins TRBV10-2 and TRBJ1-1, with a weak D call TRBD1 (6 bases). The germline V gene has CDR1 WSHSY and CDR2 SAAADI. This CDR3 is 16 amino acids long. V lost 4 bases and J lost 0, with 15 bases in between. The CDR3 sequence is CASSGPLGAMNTEAFF. The CDR3 DNA follows: TGCGCCAGCAGTGGACCCTTGGGGGCGATGAACACTGAAGCTTTCTTT.

The CDR3 loop reads CASSPHLGRGNTGELFF. CDR3 bases: TGTGCCAGCAGCCCACACCTGGGCAGGGGGAACACCGGGGAGCTGTTTTTT. The chain joins TRBV9 to TRBJ2-2; D is perhaps TRBD1 (6 bases). CDR1 and CDR2 from the germline V gene are SGDLS and YYNGEE. V lost 4 bases, J lost 1 base, and 17 bases lay in between. The CDR3 spans 17 residues. The full variable domain, rest sourced from reference TRBV9 and TRBJ2-2, is DSGVTQTPKHLITATGQRVTLRCSPRSGDLSVYWYQQSLDQGLQFLIQYYNGEERAKGNILERFSAQQFPDLHSELNLSSLELGDSALYFCASSPHLGRGNTGELFFGEGSRLTVL.

The V gene is TRBV7-9, the J gene TRBJ2-3, with D possibly being TRBD1 (5 bases). V gave up 5 bases and J gave up 4 bases, with 22 bases separating them. The CDR3 has 17 amino acids. Germline-derived CDR1 and CDR2 are SEHNR and FQNEAQ (reference sequence). CDR3 DNA: TGTGCCAGCAGCCCCATTGACGGCAGGGAAGGAGCAGATACGCAGTATTTT. Translation gives CASSPIDGREGADTQYF. The whole variable domain, filled in from reference TRBV7-9 and TRBJ2-3, reads DTGVSQNPRHKITKRGQNVTFRCDPISEHNRLYWYRQTLGQGPEFLTYFQNEAQLEKSRLLSDRFSAERPKGSFSTLEIQRTEQGDSAMYLCASSPIDGREGADTQYFGPGTRLTVL.

The chain recombines TRBV5-6 with TRBJ2-4; no definite D call. V lost 2 bases and J lost 0, with 9 bases in between. This CDR3 comprises 15 residues. Per the germline V gene, CDR1 is SGHDT and CDR2 is YYEEEE. The CDR3 DNA sequence: TGTGCCAGCAGCTTCCTCCAGGTAGCCAAAAACATTCAGTACTTC. Its protein is CASSFLQVAKNIQYF.